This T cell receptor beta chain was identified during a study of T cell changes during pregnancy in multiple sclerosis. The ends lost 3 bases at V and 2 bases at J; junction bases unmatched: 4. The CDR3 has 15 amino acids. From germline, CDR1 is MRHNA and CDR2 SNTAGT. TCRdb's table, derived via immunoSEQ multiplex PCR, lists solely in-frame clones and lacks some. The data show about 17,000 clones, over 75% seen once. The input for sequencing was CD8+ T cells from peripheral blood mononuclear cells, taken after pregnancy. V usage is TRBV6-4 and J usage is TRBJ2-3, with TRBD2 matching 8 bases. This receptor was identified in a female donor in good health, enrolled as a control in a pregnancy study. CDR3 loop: CASSDEAGATDTQYF. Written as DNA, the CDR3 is TGTGCCAGCAGTGATGAAGCGGGGGCCACAGATACGCAGTATTTT.